This record looks at one T cell receptor (beta chain) sequence and its context. Antigen: not known. This sample stems from a study of T cell repertoires in cytomegalovirus infection. Across the whole study: CMV infection together with matching HLA type was indicated by public TCR beta signatures.

Study-wide points: CMV-specific TCR beta clonotypes restricted by HLA-C were the ones dominating the ex vivo response. People with CMV and the relevant HLA were identified by cumulative public TCR beta family frequency.

CDR1 and CDR2 from the germline V gene are MDHEN and SYDVKM. The CDR3 totals 13 residues. V was cut by 6 bases and J by 5 bases, with 12 bases left in between. TCRdb ran MiXCR on the reads and lists one entry per CDR3 protein. The table records approximately 180,000 distinct CDR3 sequences, more than 9% of them present only once. What was sequenced was PBMCs. This sequence was found in a human donor in good health (CMV status not recorded). Some clones in this sample may be carry-over from other donors' samples. This chain uses TRBV28 with TRBJ2-3; D not resolved. The CDR3 DNA reads TGTGCCAGCAGAACCCCTCTCAAAGATACGCAGTATTTT. This encodes CASRTPLKDTQYF.